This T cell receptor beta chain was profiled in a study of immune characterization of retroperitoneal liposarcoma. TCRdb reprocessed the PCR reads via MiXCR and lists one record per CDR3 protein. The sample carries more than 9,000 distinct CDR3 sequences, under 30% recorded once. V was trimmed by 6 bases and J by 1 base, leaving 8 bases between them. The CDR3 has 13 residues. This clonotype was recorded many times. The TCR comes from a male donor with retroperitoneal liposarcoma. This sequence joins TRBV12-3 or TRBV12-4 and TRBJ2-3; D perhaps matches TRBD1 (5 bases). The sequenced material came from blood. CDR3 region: CASRIQGTDTQYF. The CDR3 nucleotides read TGTGCCAGCAGGATACAGGGCACAGATACGCAGTATTTT.